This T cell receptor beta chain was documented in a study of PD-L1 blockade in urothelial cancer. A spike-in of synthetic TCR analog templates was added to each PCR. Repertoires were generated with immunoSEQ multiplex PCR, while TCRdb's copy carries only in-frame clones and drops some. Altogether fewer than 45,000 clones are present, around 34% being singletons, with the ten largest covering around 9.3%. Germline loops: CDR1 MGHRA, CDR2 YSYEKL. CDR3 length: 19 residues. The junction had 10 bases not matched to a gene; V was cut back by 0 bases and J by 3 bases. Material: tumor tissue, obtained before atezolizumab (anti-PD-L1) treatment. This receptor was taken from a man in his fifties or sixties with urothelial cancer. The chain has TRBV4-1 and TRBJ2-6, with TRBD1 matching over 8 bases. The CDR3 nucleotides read TGCGCCAGCAGCCAAGAGTCACCAGGGGGCATTGGTGGGGCCAACGTCCTGACTTTC. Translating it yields CASSQESPGGIGGANVLTF.